The clone carrying this T cell receptor beta chain was seen a single time. In the original processing: Amplification of reference gene primers was used by the study to estimate nucleated cell counts. Assay used: immunoSEQ multiplex PCR; TCRdb lists only in-frame clones, some missing. That table gives V, J and clone size, and the DNA gave D and trimming. The profile shows 390,000 or so clones, just over 85% of them singletons. This record comes from a study of blood T cell repertoires in COVID-19. About the study: COVID-19 samples from acute and convalescent phases originated in the United States, Italy and Spain. The cDNA or gDNA used as material had been derived from T cells, B-cell-depleted T cells, or PBMCs.

Per the germline V gene, CDR1 is SGHRS and CDR2 is YFSETQ. The CDR3 loop spans 15 amino acids. Trimming stripped 0 bases from V and 10 bases from J, with 16 bases between. The material sequenced was peripheral blood. The chain carries TRBV5-1 and TRBJ1-4; tentatively, D is TRBD1 (6 bases). The receptor was derived from a woman aged 25 to 45 with active or convalescent COVID-19. The chain's CDR3 is CASSLESGQFGKLFF. The CDR3 DNA is TGCGCCAGCAGCTTGGAATCCGGACAGTTCGGAAAACTGTTTTTT.